This TCR beta chain appears in the sequencing data of a study of T cell responses to AZD1222 COVID-19 vaccine. V was trimmed by 9 bases and J by 4 bases, leaving 10 bases between them. The CDR3 is made up of 12 amino acids. CDR1 and CDR2 (germline): MDHEN, SYDVKM. Profiled with immunoSEQ multiplex PCR; TCRdb holds only in-frame clones, not every one. The repertoire holds under 150,000 clones, around 83% seen once, with about 27% in the top ten. Study-wide points: Repertoires were obtained solely post-peak T cell response.

About this clone: The target antigen is unknown.

The rearrangement joins TRBV28 to TRBJ1-5, with D unresolved. Sequenced material: peripheral blood, taken 28 days after the second AZD1222 dose. The TCR was taken from an adult who received the AZD1222 COVID-19 vaccine. Written as DNA, the CDR3 is TGTGCCAGTCTTCGACTAAATCAGCCCCAGCATTTT. Encoded protein: CASLRLNQPQHF.